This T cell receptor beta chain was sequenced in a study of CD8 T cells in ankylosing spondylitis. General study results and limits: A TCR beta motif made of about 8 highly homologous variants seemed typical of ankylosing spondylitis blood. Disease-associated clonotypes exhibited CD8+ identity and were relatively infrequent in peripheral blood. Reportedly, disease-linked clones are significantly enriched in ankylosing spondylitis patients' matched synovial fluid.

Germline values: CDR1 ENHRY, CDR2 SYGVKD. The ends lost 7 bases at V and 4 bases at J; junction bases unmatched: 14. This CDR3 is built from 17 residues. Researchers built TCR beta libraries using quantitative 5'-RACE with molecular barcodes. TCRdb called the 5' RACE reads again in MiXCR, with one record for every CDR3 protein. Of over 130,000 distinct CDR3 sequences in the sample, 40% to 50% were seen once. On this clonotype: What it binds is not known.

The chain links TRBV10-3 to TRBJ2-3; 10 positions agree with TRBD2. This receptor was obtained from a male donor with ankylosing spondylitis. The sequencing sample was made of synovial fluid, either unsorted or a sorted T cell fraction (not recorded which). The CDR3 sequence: CAINKREGLSPADTQYF. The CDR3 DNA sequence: TGTGCCATCAATAAGCGGGAGGGCCTAAGTCCCGCAGATACGCAGTATTTT.